The next 11 T cell receptor beta chains were all read from a single sample in a study of blood T cell dynamics during melanoma immunotherapy. Time point reported: week 3, after first cycle of checkpoint inhibitor. The table came from immunoSEQ multiplex PCR; TCRdb's copy has only in-frame clones and leaves some out. This table has about 7,300 clones, roughly 80% appearing once. The sample consisted of blood, taken from a patient treated with checkpoint blockade. Receptors originate from a human donor with melanoma.

The CDR3 spells CASSLGGSGGTDTQYF. CDR3 nucleotides: TGTGCCAGCAGCTTAGGGGGTTCAGGGGGCACAGATACGCAGTATTTT. The rearrangement links TRBV7-8 to TRBJ2-3; D may be TRBD1 (6 bases). Germline CDR1 reads SGHVS; CDR2 reads FQNEAQ. Trimming pared 1 base from V and 1 base from J, leaving 12 bases between. The CDR3 runs 16 residues.

This clone was seen only once. The chain uses TRBV6-5 and TRBJ2-7, with TRBD1 as a possible D gene (6 bases). The CDR3 contains 15 residues. Germline values: CDR1 MNHEY, CDR2 SVGAGI. V lost 7 bases, J lost 2 bases, and 18 bases lay in between. The CDR3 region is CASTKSRGNTYEQYF. Here the CDR3 DNA reads TGTGCCAGCACCAAGTCCAGGGGCAACACCTACGAGCAGTACTTC.

The V and J genes are TRBV7-9 and TRBJ2-3; tentatively, D is TRBD1 (5 bases). V was trimmed by 1 base and J by 4 bases, leaving 9 bases between them. The CDR3 spans 14 residues. Per germline, CDR1 SEHNR and CDR2 FQNEAQ (reference sequence). CDR3 region: CASSLEGSADTQYF. The CDR3 DNA is TGTGCCAGCAGCTTAGAGGGGTCGGCAGATACGCAGTATTTT.

The chain has TRBV9 and TRBJ1-3; D is ambiguous. Germline CDR1 SGDLS, CDR2 YYNGEE. Trimming stripped 0 bases from V and 0 bases from J, with 13 bases between. The CDR3 consists of 17 residues. The DNA for the CDR3 is TGTGCCAGCAGCGTAGAACTCTGGGCAGACTCTGGAAACACCATATATTTT. This translates into CASSVELWADSGNTIYF. Full variable domain (outside the CDR3, taken from reference TRBV9 and TRBJ1-3): DSGVTQTPKHLITATGQRVTLRCSPRSGDLSVYWYQQSLDQGLQFLIQYYNGEERAKGNILERFSAQQFPDLHSELNLSSLELGDSALYFCASSVELWADSGNTIYFGEGSWLTVV.

The chain links TRBV7-8 to TRBJ1-1; unclear D gene. The V gene lost 5 bases and the J gene lost 5 bases, with 21 bases spanning the gap. The germline V gene has CDR1 SGHVS and CDR2 FQNEAQ. The CDR3 covers 16 residues. The CDR3, as DNA: TGTGCCAGCAGCCCTAAGAGGGCGGTTTTTGAGACTGAAGCTTTCTTT. As protein: CASSPKRAVFETEAFF.

The chain recombines TRBV11-3 with TRBJ2-3; possibly TRBD1 or TRBD2 for D (5 bases each). The length of the CDR3 is 14 residues. The ends were cut back, 1 base at V and 6 bases at J, with 11 bases in the middle. Germline V CDR1 and CDR2: SGHNT, YENEEA. The CDR3 sequence is CASSLGDPGDTQYF. CDR3 DNA sequence: TGTGCCAGCAGCTTAGGGGACCCAGGGGATACGCAGTATTTT.

A word on this clone: One end of the junction does not line up with germline, which may come from a read error. V usage is TRBV7-9 and J usage is TRBJ1-5, with D possibly matching TRBD1 (6 bases). The CDR3 consists of 11 residues. Germline V gene sequence: CDR1 SEHNR, CDR2 FQNEAQ (reference sequence). The CDR3 sequence is CAGRGRPAQHF. CDR3 coding DNA: TGTGCCGGCAGGGGTAGACCAGCCCAGCATTTT.

This clone was recorded only once. This chain joins TRBV4-1 and TRBJ2-2, with TRBD2 identical over 9 bases. V was clipped by 6 bases and J by 5 bases; unmatched bases: 10. The CDR3 runs 16 residues. Germline V gives CDR1 MGHRA, CDR2 YSYEKL. CDR3: CASSPGTSSVTGELFF. In DNA, the CDR3 is TGCGCCAGCAGTCCCGGGACTAGCTCTGTTACCGGGGAGCTGTTTTTT.

The chain has TRBV7-8 and TRBJ1-1, with a tentative D call TRBD1 (5 bases). The CDR3 totals 15 residues. V was pared by 1 base and J by 1 base, with 10 bases between. The germline gives CDR1 SGHVS, CDR2 FQNEAQ. Here the CDR3 reads CASSLDQGWNTEAFF. DNA for the CDR3: TGTGCCAGCAGCTTAGATCAGGGATGGAACACTGAAGCTTTCTTT.

This sequence joins TRBV7-3 and TRBJ2-1; 12 positions match TRBD2. With 1 base clipped from V and 9 bases from J, the junction kept 10 bases outside the gene matches. This CDR3 spans 17 amino acids. Germline CDR1 and CDR2: SGHTA and FQGTGA. The CDR3 DNA is TGTGCCAGCAGCTTAATTGGGCGGCTAGCGGGGGGGGGTGAGCAGTTCTTC. Translated: CASSLIGRLAGGGEQFF.

This sequence joins TRBV15 and TRBJ2-7; TRBD2 matches 9 bases. CDR1 is LNHNV, CDR2 YYDKDF, per germline (reference sequence). This CDR3 is built from 15 residues. The trim removed 1 base at V and 4 bases at J, leaving 5 bases unmatched. The DNA of the CDR3 is TGTGCCACCAGCAGAGGGAGCGGGGGGACTTACGAGCAGTACTTC. Translating gives CATSRGSGGTYEQYF. Drawing the rest from reference TRBV15 and TRBJ2-7, the complete variable domain is DAMVIQNPRYQVTQFGKPVTLSCSQTLNHNVMYWYQQKSSQAPKLLFHYYDKDFNNEADTPDNFQSRRPNTSFCFLDIRSPGLGDTAMYLCATSRGSGGTYEQYFGPGTRLTVT.